This entry concerns a single TCR beta chain. The antigen is not known. This entry belongs to a study of T cell responses to AZD1222 COVID-19 vaccine. Repertoires were generated with immunoSEQ multiplex PCR, while TCRdb's copy carries only in-frame clones and drops some. The sample holds about 120,000 clones, 80% to 90% seen once. Germline V gives CDR1 MNHEY, CDR2 SVGAGI. CDR3 size: 16 residues. Unmatched junction bases numbered 8, after V lost 0 bases and J lost 9 bases. Study-wide findings and caveats: Spike-specific TCR breadth and depth rose after two AZD1222 doses. Spike was spanned by vaccine-associated CD4 TCRs, which were dominant at 160-218 and 743-854. Donors were largely white British and mainly female; clonal diversity was possibly underestimated.

The source was peripheral blood, collected on day 0 of AZD1222 vaccination. The V gene is TRBV6-5, the J gene TRBJ1-6, with TRBD1 matching over 7 bases. The receptor was isolated from an adult in good health. DNA of the CDR3: TGTGCCAGCAGTTACTCGAGGGCAGGGGGAGGTTCACCCCTCCACTTT. It specifies CASSYSRAGGGSPLHF.